Shown below are 12 T cell receptor beta chains from a single sample sequenced in a study of blood T cells in healthy people across ages. It was with a sample-barcoded 5' primer and a J-beta primer mix that a second PCR of roughly 7 to 12 cycles was run. TCRdb fed the 5' RACE reads into MiXCR, producing one record per CDR3 protein. This table has some 1.7 million distinct CDR3 sequences, approximately 30% appearing once. Source material: blood. All receptors derive from a woman in her 30s in good health.

The table lists this clonotype with a few counts. Mismatch with germline at one junction end may stem from a read error. The chain joins TRBV6-5 to TRBJ2-7; unclear D gene. The CDR3 is 11 residues long. In germline, CDR1 is MNHEY, CDR2 SVGAGI. The CDR3 DNA reads as TGTGCCAGCGGGCAGTCCTACGAGCGGTACTTC. Translating gives CASGQSYERYF.

On this clonotype: A read error may account for a junction end that differs from germline. The chain has TRBV7-2 and TRBJ1-1; 8 bases map to TRBD1. Germline V gene lookup returns CDR1 SGHTA and CDR2 FQGNSA. This CDR3 is built from 14 residues. CDR3 bases: TGTGCCAGCAGCCCGGGACAGGCCCACACTGGAGCTTTCTTT. It specifies CASSPGQAHTGAFF. The variable domain in full, completed from reference TRBV7-2 and TRBJ1-1, reads GAGVSQSPSNKVTEKGKDVELRCDPISGHTALYWYRQSLGQGLEFLIYFQGNSAPDKSGLPSDRFSAERTGGSVSTLTIQRTQQEDSAVYLCASSPGQAHTGAFFGQGTRLTVV.

For this clonotype: With a much larger clone just one base away, this may be a read error. This CDR3 reads CASRGQGILTDTQYF. The CDR3 bases are TGTGCCAGCAGAGGACAGGGGATTTTGACAGATACGCAGTATTTT. The chain joins TRBV10-3 to TRBJ2-3; TRBD1 aligns across 9 bases. In germline, CDR1 is ENHRY, CDR2 SYGVKD. With V trimmed by 10 bases and J by 3 bases, 11 bases remained unmatched. This CDR3 contains 15 residues.

Comments on this clonotype: This likely came from a read error, as a far larger clone is one base away. V usage is TRBV7-3 and J usage is TRBJ2-5, with 7 nucleotides matching TRBD2. CDR1 and CDR2 (germline): SGHTA, FQGTGA. This CDR3 contains 13 residues. The CDR3, as DNA: TGTGCCGGCAGCTTGGGACTACAAGAGACCCAGTACTTC. Encoded protein: CAGSLGLQETQYF.

Only a few counts were recorded for this clonotype. The genes are TRBV7-2 and TRBJ1-4, with TRBD1 matching 7 bases. CDR1 and CDR2 from the germline V gene are SGHTA and FQGNSA. V lost 2 bases, J lost 8 bases, and 5 bases stayed unmatched. The CDR3 runs to 14 residues. CDR3 in amino acids: CASSLPGDSEKLFF. The CDR3 nucleotides read TGTGCCAGCAGCTTACCGGGGGACAGCGAAAAACTGTTTTTT. Full variable domain (outside the CDR3, taken from reference TRBV7-2 and TRBJ1-4): GAGVSQSPSNKVTEKGKDVELRCDPISGHTALYWYRQSLGQGLEFLIYFQGNSAPDKSGLPSDRFSAERTGGSVSTLTIQRTQQEDSAVYLCASSLPGDSEKLFFGSGTQLSVL.

The table lists this clonotype with a count of one. The gene calls are TRBV7-2 and TRBJ2-7, with D hard to call. The CDR3 loop spans 15 amino acids. Per the germline V gene, CDR1 is SGHTA and CDR2 is FQGNSA. Trimming left V 2 bases short and J 5 bases short, with 16 bases between. DNA of the CDR3: TGTGCCAGCAGCTTAAGCCTGATGCCCCCCCACGAGCAGTACTTC. Protein sequence: CASSLSLMPPHEQYF.

The V gene is TRBV5-1, the J gene TRBJ2-1; 11 bases are shared with TRBD2. Germline CDR1 is SGHRS and CDR2 is YFSETQ. Trimming took 2 bases from V and 4 from J; bases not matched to a gene: 8. There are 17 residues in the CDR3. The CDR3 protein is CASSFRRTSGRYNEQFF. DNA for the CDR3: TGCGCCAGCAGCTTTCGTCGGACTAGCGGGCGTTACAATGAGCAGTTCTTC. Complete variable domain (other parts from reference TRBV5-1 and TRBJ2-1): KAGVTQTPRYLIKTRGQQVTLSCSPISGHRSVSWYQQTPGQGLQFLFEYFSETQRNKGNFPGRFSGRQFSNSRSEMNVSTLELGDSALYLCASSFRRTSGRYNEQFFGPGTRLTVL.

The sample holds many counts of this clonotype. The V call is TRBV2, the J call TRBJ2-7; D is uncertain. V was shortened by 6 bases and J by 4 bases, with 7 bases between the two germline ends. The V gene's germline CDR1 is SNHLY and CDR2 FYNNEI. This CDR3 region has 11 residues. The CDR3 loop reads CASSQKYEQYF. The CDR3 nucleotides read TGTGCCAGCAGCCAGAAATACGAGCAGTACTTC.

Comment on this clonotype: The junction does not match germline at one end; this may be a read error. The chain has TRBV19 and TRBJ2-7, with 8 nucleotides matching TRBD2. The end of the DNA is better explained by TRBJ2-5, so the J call may be wrong. In germline, CDR1 is LNHDA, CDR2 SQIVND (reference sequence). The CDR3 totals 15 residues. CDR3 sequence (DNA): TGTGCCGGTAGTAGACCGGGGGGGCCGGGTGAGACCCAGTACTTC. Translating it yields CAGSRPGGPGETQYF.

This chain connects TRBV12-3 or TRBV12-4 to TRBJ2-3, with TRBD2 identical over 8 bases. Unmatched junction bases numbered 6, after V lost 1 base and J lost 0 bases. The CDR3 sequence is 17 residues long. This CDR3 reads CASSLEAGAISTDTQYF. The CDR3 bases are TGTGCCAGCAGTTTAGAAGCGGGGGCAATAAGCACAGATACGCAGTATTTT.

The chain joins TRBV27 to TRBJ2-1, with TRBD2 matching over 7 bases. The CDR3 is made up of 17 amino acids. Germline V CDR1 and CDR2: MNHEY, SMNVEV (reference sequence). J gave up 0 bases and V 3 bases, and 8 bases lay outside the gene matches. The DNA of the CDR3 is TGTGCCAGCAGTTTTTCCCTAGCGGCCAGCTCCTACAATGAGCAGTTCTTC. Translation gives CASSFSLAASSYNEQFF.

CDR3 DNA sequence: TGTGCCAGCAGTGTCCGGGACCTCGCCCTAGAGTACTTC. Translating it yields CASSVRDLALEYF. The J gene is TRBJ2-7, the V gene TRBV28, with D perhaps TRBD1 or TRBD2 (5 bases each). V lost 5 bases and J 11 bases, leaving 19 bases between the germline ends. CDR1 is MDHEN, CDR2 SYDVKM, per germline. The CDR3 runs 13 residues.